Listed below are T cell receptor beta chains from one sample, sequenced in a study of shared clonotypes between healthy human individuals. The repertoire was sequenced with immunoSEQ multiplex PCR; TCRdb's copy has only in-frame clones and lacks some. Here the sample spans over 2,000,000 clones, 93% being singletons. What was sequenced was naive CD8+ T cells from PBMCs. The origin of the receptors is a man younger than 35 in good health. Some clones in this sample may be carry-over from other donors' samples. Each CDR3 is given without its conserved first and last residue.

j_call v_call cdr3_aa
TRBJ2-2 TRBV5-1 ASSLEGLATTGELF
TRBJ2-2 TRBV15 ATSRDRGRANTGELF
TRBJ2-2 TRBV27 ASSLLAVTGELF
TRBJ1-3 TRBV4-3 ASSQDALQSMGYSGNTIY
TRBJ2-7 TRBV7-2 ASRHRGQSSYEQY
TRBJ1-1 TRBV9 ASSQGTAEAF
TRBJ2-6 TRBV7-2 ASSPRDSSGANVLT
TRBJ2-7 TRBV2 ASSEAGPYEQY
TRBJ1-3 TRBV28 ASSLFRNTIY
TRBJ2-7 TRBV7-9 ASSLDRTEQY
TRBJ2-7 TRBV9 ASSVGLAGDNEQY